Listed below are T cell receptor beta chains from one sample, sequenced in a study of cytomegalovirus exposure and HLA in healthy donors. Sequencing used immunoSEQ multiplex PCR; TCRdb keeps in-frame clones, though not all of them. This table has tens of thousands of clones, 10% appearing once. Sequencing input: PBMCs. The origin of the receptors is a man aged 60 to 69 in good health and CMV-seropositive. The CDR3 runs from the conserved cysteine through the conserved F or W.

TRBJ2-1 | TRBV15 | CATSSQGGWSSYNEQFF
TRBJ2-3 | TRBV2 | CASRGARVSTDTQYF
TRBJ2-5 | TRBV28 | CASQPSAGGAETQYF
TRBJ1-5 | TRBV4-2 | CASSQERQGGQPQHF
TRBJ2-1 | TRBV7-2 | CASSLIAGVNEQFF
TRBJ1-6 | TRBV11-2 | CASSLGAGQGLNSPLHF
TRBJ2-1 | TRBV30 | CAWKLPGLAGDYNEQFF
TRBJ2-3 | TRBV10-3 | CAIEREGANTQYF
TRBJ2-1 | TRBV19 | CASGSGTGTDEQFF
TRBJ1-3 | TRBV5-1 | CASSLGSTSGNTIYF
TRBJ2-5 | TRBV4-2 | CASSPVPGGQETQYF
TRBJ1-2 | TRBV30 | CASEREGNYGYTF
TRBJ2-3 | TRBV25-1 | CASSLADTQYF
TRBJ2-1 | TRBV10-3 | CAIRGQGGVTYNEQFF
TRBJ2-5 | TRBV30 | CAWSVGTLPQETQYF
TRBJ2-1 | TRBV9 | CASSVVSGGVPQFF
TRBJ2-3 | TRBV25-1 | CASSDPRLIDTQYF
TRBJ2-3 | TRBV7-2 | CASSLGGTDTQYF
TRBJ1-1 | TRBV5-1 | CASSLLPGQDTEAFF
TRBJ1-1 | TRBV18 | CASSPGLTEAFF
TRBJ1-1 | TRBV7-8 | CASSLAGGTSEAFF
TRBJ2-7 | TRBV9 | CASSVSSGGYEQYF
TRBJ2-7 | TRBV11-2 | CASSPGQGNEQYF
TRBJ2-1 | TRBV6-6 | CASSLGQGAYEQFF
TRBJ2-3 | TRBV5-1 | CASNSGGNTDTQYF
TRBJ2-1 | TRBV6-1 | CASRGRGGYSEQFF
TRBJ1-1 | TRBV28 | CATGHTGSVAEAFF
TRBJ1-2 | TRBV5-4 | CASSKQGAGYGYTF
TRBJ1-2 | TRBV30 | CAWSRQGGGYTF
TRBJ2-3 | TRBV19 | CASSIASGVTDTQYF
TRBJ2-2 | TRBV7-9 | CASSLLKNTGELFF
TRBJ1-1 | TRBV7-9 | CASSPKIMSTEAFF
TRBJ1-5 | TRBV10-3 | CAISESGQVDQPQHF
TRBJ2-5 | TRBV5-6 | CASSYGTKETQYF
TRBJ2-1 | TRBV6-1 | CASAVVGLMYNEQFF
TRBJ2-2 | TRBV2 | CASSGDSGELFF
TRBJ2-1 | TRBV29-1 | CSVEGERGYDEQFF
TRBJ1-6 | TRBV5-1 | CASSGGGNSPLHF
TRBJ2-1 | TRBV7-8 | CASSLSRGDSYNEQFF
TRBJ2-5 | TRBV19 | CASSTNREETQYF
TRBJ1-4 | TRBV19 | CATRPGGFEKLFF
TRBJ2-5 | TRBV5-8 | CASGPSGTSSGETQYF
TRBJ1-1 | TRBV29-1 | CSVGQGNTEAFF
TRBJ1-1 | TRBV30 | CAWSGRGGLNTEAFF
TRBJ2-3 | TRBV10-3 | CAISDGTGGTDTQYF
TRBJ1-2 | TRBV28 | CASTASPINYGYTF
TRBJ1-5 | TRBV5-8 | CASSPPGGSNQPQHF